Each of the 23 T cell receptor beta chains below was sequenced from the same sample in a study of cytomegalovirus exposure and HLA in healthy donors (dated by TCRdb to the late 2010s). The protocol used for the library was the immunoSEQ multiplex PCR assay. A mixture of 60 forward primers for TCR Vbeta segments and 13 reverse primers for TCR Jbeta segments was used in the multiplex PCR. TCRdb limited this immuneACCESS table to in-frame rearrangements with V and J called. A share of clones is missing; checked studies link under half to unresolved V genes, and the rest is unexplained. The sample has 170,000 or so clones on record, about 80% of them singletons. Under 2.5% of the sample comes from the top ten. The sequenced sample was PBMCs. The origin of the receptors is a woman in her twenties or thirties in good health and CMV-seronegative.

The gene calls are TRBV28 and TRBJ1-2, with D possibly TRBD1 on 5 matching bases. There are 12 residues in the CDR3. With 6 bases removed from V and 8 bases from J, the gap between germline ends came to 13 bases. Germline assignment: CDR1 MDHEN and CDR2 SYDVKM. Here the CDR3 DNA reads TGTGCCAGCAGCCCCGGTGGGGGGGGCTACACCTTC. Translation: CASSPGGGGYTF.

The chain is built from TRBV29-1 and TRBJ2-5; weak D call: TRBD2 (5 bases). Germline V gene lookup returns CDR1 SQVTM and CDR2 ANQGSEA. With 8 bases removed from V and 5 bases from J, the gap between germline ends came to 15 bases. The CDR3 length is 12 residues. The CDR3 nucleotides read TGCAGCTCCAAAGGGAGTTCGGAGACCCAGTACTTC. Translated: CSSKGSSETQYF.

The chain joins TRBV27 to TRBJ2-3, with D possibly being TRBD1 (5 bases). This CDR3 region has 16 residues. The V end lost 2 bases, the J end lost 3 bases, and 15 bases lay between the germline ends. Germline V CDR1 and CDR2: MNHEY, SMNVEV (reference sequence). CDR3 loop: CASSLLWGYATDTQYF. The CDR3 DNA sequence: TGTGCCAGCAGTTTACTCTGGGGCTACGCAACAGATACGCAGTATTTT.

The chain is built from TRBV7-9 and TRBJ2-7; a possible D gene is TRBD1 (5 bases). CDR3 length: 11 amino acids. Germline CDR1 reads SEHNR; CDR2 reads FQNEAQ (reference sequence). V was clipped by 6 bases and J by 12 bases, with 15 bases between them. The CDR3 sequence: CASSPRTPLYF. The DNA for the CDR3 is TGTGCCAGCAGTCCCCGGACACCACTGTACTTC. The full variable domain, its missing parts supplied by reference TRBV7-9 and TRBJ2-7, is DTGVSQNPRHKITKRGQNVTFRCDPISEHNRLYWYRQTLGQGPEFLTYFQNEAQLEKSRLLSDRFSAERPKGSFSTLEIQRTEQGDSAMYLCASSPRTPLYFGPGTRLTVT.

The rearrangement links TRBV7-2 to TRBJ2-6; the D gene is possibly TRBD1 (5 bases). Trimming removed 1 base at V and 4 bases at J, with 11 bases between. This CDR3 region has 16 residues. CDR1 and CDR2 from the germline V gene are SGHTA and FQGNSA. In nucleotides, the CDR3 is TGTGCCAGCAGCTTAGTTTCCAGGGCCGGGGCCAACGTCCTGACTTTC. It codes for CASSLVSRAGANVLTF. The full variable domain, rest sourced from reference TRBV7-2 and TRBJ2-6, is GAGVSQSPSNKVTEKGKDVELRCDPISGHTALYWYRQSLGQGLEFLIYFQGNSAPDKSGLPSDRFSAERTGGSVSTLTIQRTQQEDSAVYLCASSLVSRAGANVLTFGAGSRLTVL.

This clone was seen a single time. J is TRBJ2-2 and V is TRBV7-8, with a weak D call TRBD1 (7 bases). The V gene's germline CDR1 is SGHVS and CDR2 FQNEAQ. V lost 1 base and J lost 7, with 16 bases in between. The CDR3 consists of 16 residues. The CDR3 here is CASSLVGQGEVGELFF. The CDR3 DNA sequence: TGTGCCAGCAGCTTAGTCGGGCAGGGGGAGGTCGGGGAGCTGTTTTTT.

V is TRBV6-5 and J is TRBJ1-6, with a tentative D call TRBD1 (5 bases). Trimming pared 4 bases from V and 10 bases from J, leaving 14 bases between. This CDR3 comprises 14 residues. Per the germline V gene, CDR1 is MNHEY and CDR2 is SVGAGI. Here the CDR3 reads CASSSQGIGSPLHF. The DNA of the CDR3 is TGTGCCAGCAGTTCCCAGGGAATCGGCTCACCCCTCCACTTT.

This chain joins TRBV5-1 and TRBJ1-5, with 8 bases fitting TRBD1. The CDR3 consists of 15 residues. The V and J ends lost 1 base and 6 bases, in that order; junction bases with no gene match: 6. The V gene's germline CDR1 is SGHRS and CDR2 YFSETQ. CDR3 residues: CASSLYSGGGQPQHF. The DNA of the CDR3 is TGCGCCAGCAGCTTGTATTCAGGGGGCGGTCAGCCCCAGCATTTT.

The chain couples TRBV10-3 to TRBJ2-1; 16 bases agree with TRBD2. The CDR3 totals 18 residues. V lost 3 bases and J lost 7; bases outside the gene matches: 9. Germline CDR1 and CDR2: ENHRY and SYGVKD. DNA of the CDR3: TGTGCCATCAGTGATCCGGGACTAGCGGGAGGGTCGGCAAATGAGCAGTTCTTC. Residues: CAISDPGLAGGSANEQFF.

This clone was counted between two and nine times. The CDR3: CASSTRAVADEAFF. The CDR3 DNA sequence: TGTGCCAGCAGTACACGGGCAGTAGCGGATGAAGCTTTCTTT. The chain combines TRBV28 with TRBJ1-1; D unclear. Per germline, CDR1 MDHEN and CDR2 SYDVKM. The CDR3 sequence is 14 residues long. Between the trimmed V and J ends, which lost 5 bases and 7 bases, there was a span of 17 bases.

The rearrangement joins TRBV5-1 to TRBJ2-1, with D possibly being TRBD2 (7 bases). With 0 bases removed from V and 8 bases from J, the gap between germline ends came to 15 bases. The CDR3 has 15 amino acids. Germline loops: CDR1 SGHRS, CDR2 YFSETQ. The CDR3 here is CASSLAWGGRDEQFF. In DNA form, the CDR3 reads TGCGCCAGCAGCTTGGCCTGGGGGGGGCGAGATGAGCAGTTCTTC. The complete variable domain, with remaining parts taken from reference TRBV5-1 and TRBJ2-1, reads KAGVTQTPRYLIKTRGQQVTLSCSPISGHRSVSWYQQTPGQGLQFLFEYFSETQRNKGNFPGRFSGRQFSNSRSEMNVSTLELGDSALYLCASSLAWGGRDEQFFGPGTRLTVL.

This clone showed up just a few times. The chain couples TRBV30 to TRBJ1-2; 10 bases are a match to TRBD1. This CDR3 region has 13 residues. Looked up from germline, CDR1 is GTSNPN and CDR2 is SVGIG (reference sequence). V shed 2 bases, J shed 6 bases, and the junction held 3 bases outside the gene matches. The CDR3: CAWSPGTGDGYTF. The CDR3 bases are TGTGCCTGGAGTCCAGGGACAGGGGATGGCTACACCTTC.

The V call is TRBV27, the J call TRBJ2-3; 9 bases align to TRBD2. Germline CDR1 reads MNHEY; CDR2 reads SMNVEV (reference sequence). The CDR3 totals 15 residues. J was trimmed by 2 bases and V by 6 bases; bases with no gene match: 6. In nucleotides, the CDR3 is TGTGCCAGCAGGCTAGCGGGGATTCTCACAGATACGCAGTATTTT. Translated: CASRLAGILTDTQYF.

The chain is built from TRBV9 and TRBJ2-7, with 11 bases fitting TRBD2. The V gene end was trimmed by 0 bases and the J gene end by 4 bases; junction bases not matched to a gene: 12. The CDR3 is 18 residues long. Germline CDR1 and CDR2: SGDLS and YYNGEE. CDR3 sequence reads: CASSVAPTSGSKIYEQYF. CDR3 DNA: TGTGCCAGCAGCGTAGCTCCCACTAGCGGGAGTAAAATTTACGAGCAGTACTTC.

The J gene is TRBJ1-3, the V gene TRBV9; D remains ambiguous. Germline CDR1 reads SGDLS; CDR2 reads YYNGEE. The CDR3 length is 15 residues. Trimming took 0 bases from V and 7 from J, leaving 14 bases between them. The CDR3 DNA is TGTGCCAGCAGCGTAGTAGACCACCCAGGCAACACCATATATTTT. Amino acid sequence: CASSVVDHPGNTIYF. The full variable domain, with the rest looked up from reference TRBV9 and TRBJ1-3, is DSGVTQTPKHLITATGQRVTLRCSPRSGDLSVYWYQQSLDQGLQFLIQYYNGEERAKGNILERFSAQQFPDLHSELNLSSLELGDSALYFCASSVVDHPGNTIYFGEGSWLTVV.

The chain joins TRBV5-1 to TRBJ1-5; unclear D gene. CDR3 length equals 13 residues. Germline assignment: CDR1 SGHRS and CDR2 YFSETQ. Between the trimmed V and J ends, which lost 0 bases and 7 bases, there was a span of 8 bases. CDR3 residues: CASSLAGEQPQHF. For the CDR3, the DNA is TGCGCCAGCAGCTTGGCCGGTGAGCAGCCCCAGCATTTT.

The chain joins TRBV6-5 to TRBJ2-4, with 7 bases that match TRBD1. The CDR3 has 15 residues. Germline loops: CDR1 MNHEY, CDR2 SVGAGI. J was trimmed by 1 base and V by 0 bases; bases with no gene match: 0. The CDR3 loop is CASSYSTGAKNIQYF. CDR3 nucleotide sequence: TGTGCCAGCAGTTACTCGACAGGGGCCAAAAACATTCAGTACTTC.

V and J are TRBV28 and TRBJ2-2; 7 nucleotides agree with TRBD2. V dropped 3 bases and J dropped 1; count of bases not matched to a gene: 2. The germline CDR1 and CDR2 sequences are MDHEN and SYDVKM. This CDR3 has 15 amino acids. CDR3 bases: TGTGCCAGCAGTTTTTCTAGCGGGAACACCGGGGAGCTGTTTTTT. Encoded protein: CASSFSSGNTGELFF.

The chain recombines TRBV4-3 with TRBJ1-6; 8 bases are a match to TRBD1. The J segment lost 1 base and the V segment lost 0 bases, leaving 8 bases of the junction unmatched. CDR3 length: 19 residues. Germline V CDR1 and CDR2: LGHNA, YSLEER. CDR3 coding DNA: TGCGCCAGCAGCCAAGAACCCACTAGGACAGGGTCCTATAATTCACCCCTCCACTTT. It yields the protein CASSQEPTRTGSYNSPLHF.

The gene calls are TRBV13 and TRBJ1-3, with a tentative D call TRBD1 (5 bases). Germline CDR1 and CDR2: PRHDT and FYEKMQ (reference sequence). V was clipped by 7 bases and J by 4 bases, with 11 bases between them. This CDR3 spans 13 amino acids. The CDR3 loop reads CASIRGRGNTIYF. The CDR3, as DNA: TGTGCCAGCATCCGGGGGAGAGGAAACACCATATATTTT.

The chain employs TRBV7-9 and TRBJ1-4; 8 nucleotides line up with TRBD1. Germline V lookup: CDR1 SEHNR, CDR2 FQNEAQ (reference sequence). The V segment lost 5 bases and the J segment 6 bases; nucleotides outside the gene matches: 8. The CDR3 consists of 15 residues. CDR3 in DNA: TGTGCCAGCAGCCCGGGGAACAGGGGGGATGAAAAACTGTTTTTT. It is translated as CASSPGNRGDEKLFF.

This sequence joins TRBV28 and TRBJ1-1; D unclear. Germline CDR1 reads MDHEN; CDR2 reads SYDVKM. This CDR3 has 14 amino acids. V was pared by 1 base and J by 4 bases, with 10 bases between. CDR3 in amino acids: CASSLYGVSTEAFF. CDR3 DNA: TGTGCCAGCAGTTTATACGGGGTGAGCACTGAAGCTTTCTTT.

This clone appeared a single time. The CDR3 spells CASTPSWRRGAKNIQYF. The CDR3 DNA sequence: TGCGCCAGCACCCCATCCTGGAGGCGGGGGGCCAAAAACATTCAGTACTTC. This chain joins TRBV4-3 and TRBJ2-4; TRBD2 matches at 7 bases. Losses at the gene ends were 7 bases for V and 1 base for J; bases not matched to a gene: 13. CDR3 length equals 17 residues. The V gene's germline CDR1 is LGHNA and CDR2 YSLEER.